This T cell receptor beta chain was sequenced during a study of blood T cell repertoires in COVID-19. Study summary: The United States, Italy and Spain supplied acute and convalescent COVID-19 samples. Nucleic acid was either cDNA or gDNA, and it came from T cells, B-cell-depleted T cells, or PBMCs.

Per the authors' pipeline: The authors estimated nucleated cell counts from reference gene primer amplification. Clones were sequenced by immunoSEQ multiplex PCR, and TCRdb holds only the in-frame ones, with some missing. V and J calls and clone size are as listed in that table; D and trimming were resolved from the DNA. The sample consists of about 170,000 clones, approximately 85% of them appearing once. Germline V gives CDR1 MNHEY, CDR2 SVGAGI. The CDR3 contains 13 residues. The V end was cut by 0 bases, the J end by 8 bases, with 10 bases between. Specimen: peripheral blood. The sequence was obtained from a man in his sixties who had recovered from COVID-19. The chain combines TRBV6-5 with TRBJ1-2, with D possibly being TRBD1 (6 bases). CDR3 DNA: TGTGCCAGCAGTTACTCGGGGGCTGGGGGCTACACCTTC. Amino acids: CASSYSGAGGYTF.